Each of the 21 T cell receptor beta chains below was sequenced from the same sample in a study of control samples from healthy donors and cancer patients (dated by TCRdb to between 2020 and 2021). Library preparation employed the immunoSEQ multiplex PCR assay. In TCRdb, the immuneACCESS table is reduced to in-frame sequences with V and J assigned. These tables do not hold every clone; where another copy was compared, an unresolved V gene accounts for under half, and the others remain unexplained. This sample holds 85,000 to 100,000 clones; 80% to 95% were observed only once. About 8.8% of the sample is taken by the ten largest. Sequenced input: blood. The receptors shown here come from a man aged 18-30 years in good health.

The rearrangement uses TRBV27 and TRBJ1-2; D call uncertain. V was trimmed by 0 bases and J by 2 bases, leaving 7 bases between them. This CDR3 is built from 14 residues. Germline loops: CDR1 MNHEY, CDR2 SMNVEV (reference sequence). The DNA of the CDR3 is TGTGCCAGCAGTTTATCGGGCTGGAACTATGGCTACACCTTC. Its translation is CASSLSGWNYGYTF.

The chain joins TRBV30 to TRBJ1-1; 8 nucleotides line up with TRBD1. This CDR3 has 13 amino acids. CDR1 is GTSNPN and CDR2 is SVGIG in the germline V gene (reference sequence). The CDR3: CAMDRAALSEAFF. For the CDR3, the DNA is TGTGCTATGGACAGGGCCGCCCTGAGTGAAGCTTTCTTT.

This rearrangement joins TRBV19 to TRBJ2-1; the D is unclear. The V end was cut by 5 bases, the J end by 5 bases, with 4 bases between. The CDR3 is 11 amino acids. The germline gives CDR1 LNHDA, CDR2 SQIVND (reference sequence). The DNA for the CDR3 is TGTGCCAGTAGTCTAAACAATGAGCAGTTCTTC. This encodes CASSLNNEQFF.

CDR3 sequence reads: CASSLGQAGNQPQHF. The CDR3 DNA reads TGCGCCAGCAGCTTGGGGCAGGCGGGCAATCAGCCCCAGCATTTT. This chain joins TRBV5-1 and TRBJ1-5; unclear D gene. The V and J ends lost 0 bases and 2 bases respectively, with 9 bases between them. The CDR3 runs 15 residues. The germline CDR1 and CDR2 sequences are SGHRS and YFSETQ.

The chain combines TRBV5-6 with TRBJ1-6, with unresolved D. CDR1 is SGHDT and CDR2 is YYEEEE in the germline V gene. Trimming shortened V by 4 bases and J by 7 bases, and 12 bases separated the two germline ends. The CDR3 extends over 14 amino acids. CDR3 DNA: TGTGCCAGCAGCCGTTTGATATCAAATTCACCCCTCCACTTT. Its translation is CASSRLISNSPLHF.

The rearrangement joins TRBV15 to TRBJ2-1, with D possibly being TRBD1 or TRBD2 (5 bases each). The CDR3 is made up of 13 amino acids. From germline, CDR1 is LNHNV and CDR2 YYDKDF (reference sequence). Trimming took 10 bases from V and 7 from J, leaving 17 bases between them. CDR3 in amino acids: CAIAVGVGNEQFF. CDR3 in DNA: TGTGCCATCGCCGTGGGGGTGGGGAATGAGCAGTTCTTC.

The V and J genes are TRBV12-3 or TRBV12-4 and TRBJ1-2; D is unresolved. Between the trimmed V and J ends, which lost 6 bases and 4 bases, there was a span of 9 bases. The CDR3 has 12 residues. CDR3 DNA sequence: TGTGCCAGCAGCCAAGTACCCTATGGCTACACCTTC. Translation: CASSQVPYGYTF.

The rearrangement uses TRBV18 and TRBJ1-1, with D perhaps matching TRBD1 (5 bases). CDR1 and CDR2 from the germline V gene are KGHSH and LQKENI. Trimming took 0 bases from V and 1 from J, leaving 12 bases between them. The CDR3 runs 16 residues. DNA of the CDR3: TGTGCCAGCTCACCACCTCTTGGTGGGGCGAACACTGAAGCTTTCTTT. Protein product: CASSPPLGGANTEAFF.

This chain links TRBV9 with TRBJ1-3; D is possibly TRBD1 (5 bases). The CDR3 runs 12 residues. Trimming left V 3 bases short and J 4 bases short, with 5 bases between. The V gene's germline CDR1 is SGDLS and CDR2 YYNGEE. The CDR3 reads CASSGQGNTIYF. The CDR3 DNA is TGTGCCAGCAGCGGACAGGGAAACACCATATATTTT. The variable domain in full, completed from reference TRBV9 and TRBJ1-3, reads DSGVTQTPKHLITATGQRVTLRCSPRSGDLSVYWYQQSLDQGLQFLIQYYNGEERAKGNILERFSAQQFPDLHSELNLSSLELGDSALYFCASSGQGNTIYFGEGSWLTVV.

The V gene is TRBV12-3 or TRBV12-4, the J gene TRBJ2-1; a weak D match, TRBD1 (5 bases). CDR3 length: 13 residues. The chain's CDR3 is CAFPLGAYNEQFF. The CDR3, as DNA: TGTGCTTTCCCCCTAGGGGCCTACAATGAGCAGTTCTTC.

The CDR3 loop reads CASSLFGRSGRNEQFF. DNA of the CDR3: TGTGCCAGCAGCTTATTCGGGAGAAGCGGGAGAAACGAGCAGTTCTTC. This chain links TRBV7-2 with TRBJ2-1, with TRBD2 identical over 8 bases. The CDR3 has 16 amino acids. V shed 2 bases and J 10 bases; nucleotides not matched to a gene: 13. Per germline, CDR1 SGHTA and CDR2 FQGNSA.

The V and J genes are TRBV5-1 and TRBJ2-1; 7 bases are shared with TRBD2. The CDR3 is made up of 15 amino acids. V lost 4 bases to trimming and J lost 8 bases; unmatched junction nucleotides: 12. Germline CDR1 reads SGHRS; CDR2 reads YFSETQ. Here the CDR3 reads CASSPGTIHSYEQFF. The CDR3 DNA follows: TGCGCCAGCAGCCCCGGGACTATCCACTCCTATGAGCAGTTCTTC.

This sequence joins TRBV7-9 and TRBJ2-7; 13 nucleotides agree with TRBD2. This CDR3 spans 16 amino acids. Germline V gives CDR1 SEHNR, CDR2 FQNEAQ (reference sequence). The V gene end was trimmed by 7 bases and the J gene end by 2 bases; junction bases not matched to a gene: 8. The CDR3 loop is CASKLGGTSGAYEQYF. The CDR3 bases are TGTGCCAGCAAACTGGGAGGGACTAGCGGGGCCTACGAGCAGTACTTC.

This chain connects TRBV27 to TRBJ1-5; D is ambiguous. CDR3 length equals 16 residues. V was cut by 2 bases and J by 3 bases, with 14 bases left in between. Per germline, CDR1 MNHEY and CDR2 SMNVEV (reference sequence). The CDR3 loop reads CASSLQRPRPNQPQHF. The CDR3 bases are TGTGCCAGCAGTTTACAGCGACCAAGGCCCAATCAGCCCCAGCATTTT.

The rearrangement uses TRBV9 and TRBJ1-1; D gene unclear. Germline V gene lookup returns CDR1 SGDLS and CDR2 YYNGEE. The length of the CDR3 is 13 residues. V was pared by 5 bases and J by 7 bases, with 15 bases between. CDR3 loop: CASSNFSGIEAFF. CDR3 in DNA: TGTGCCAGCAGTAACTTTAGCGGTATTGAAGCTTTCTTT.

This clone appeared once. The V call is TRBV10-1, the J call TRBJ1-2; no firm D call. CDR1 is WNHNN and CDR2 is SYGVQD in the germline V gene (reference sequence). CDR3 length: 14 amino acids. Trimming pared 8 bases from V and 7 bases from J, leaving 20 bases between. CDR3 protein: CASGSGSPYVGYTF. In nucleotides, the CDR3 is TGCGCCAGCGGGAGCGGCAGTCCGTACGTTGGCTACACCTTC.

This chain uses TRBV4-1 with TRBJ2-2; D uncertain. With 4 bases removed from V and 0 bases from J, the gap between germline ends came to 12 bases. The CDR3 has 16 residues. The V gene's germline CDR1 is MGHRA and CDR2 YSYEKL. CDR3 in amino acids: CASSRLVIPNTGELFF. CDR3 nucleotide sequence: TGCGCCAGCAGCCGGCTAGTAATACCGAACACCGGGGAGCTGTTTTTT.

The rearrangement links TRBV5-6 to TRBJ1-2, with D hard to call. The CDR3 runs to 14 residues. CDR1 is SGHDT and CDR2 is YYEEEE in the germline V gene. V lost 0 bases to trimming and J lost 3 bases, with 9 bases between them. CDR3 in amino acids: CASSLGQNHYGYTF. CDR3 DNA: TGTGCCAGCAGCTTGGGCCAGAACCACTATGGCTACACCTTC.

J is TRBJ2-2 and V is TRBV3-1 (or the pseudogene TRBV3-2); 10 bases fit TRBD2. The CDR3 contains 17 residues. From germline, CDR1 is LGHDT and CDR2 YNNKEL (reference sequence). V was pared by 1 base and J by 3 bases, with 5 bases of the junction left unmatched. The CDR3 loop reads CASSQGVAGGHTGELFF. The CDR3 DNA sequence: TGTGCCAGCAGCCAAGGGGTAGCGGGAGGACACACCGGGGAGCTGTTTTTT.

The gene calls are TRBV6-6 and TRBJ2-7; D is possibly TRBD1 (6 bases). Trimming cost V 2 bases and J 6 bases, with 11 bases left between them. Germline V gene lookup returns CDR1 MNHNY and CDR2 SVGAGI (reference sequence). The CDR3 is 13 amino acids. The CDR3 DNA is TGTGCCAGCAGTTACATACAGGGAGCCGAGCAGTACTTC. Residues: CASSYIQGAEQYF.

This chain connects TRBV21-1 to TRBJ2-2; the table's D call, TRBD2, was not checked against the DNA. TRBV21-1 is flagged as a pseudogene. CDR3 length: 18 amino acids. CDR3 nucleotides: TGTGCCAGCAGCAAAGGGGGTAGCGGGGGTCCGAACACCGGGGAGCTGTTTTTT. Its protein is CASSKGGSGGPNTGELFF.